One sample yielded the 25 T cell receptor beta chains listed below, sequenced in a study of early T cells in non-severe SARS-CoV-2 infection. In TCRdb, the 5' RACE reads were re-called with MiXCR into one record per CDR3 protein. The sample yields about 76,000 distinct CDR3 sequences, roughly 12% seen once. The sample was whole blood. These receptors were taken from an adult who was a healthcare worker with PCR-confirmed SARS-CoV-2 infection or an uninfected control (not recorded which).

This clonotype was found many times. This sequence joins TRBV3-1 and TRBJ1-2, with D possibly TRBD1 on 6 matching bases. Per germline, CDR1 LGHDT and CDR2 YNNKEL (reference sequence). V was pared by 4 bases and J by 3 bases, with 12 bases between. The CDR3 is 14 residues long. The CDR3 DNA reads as TGTGCCAGCAGCCCTTGGACAGTCCACTATGGCTACACCTTC. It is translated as CASSPWTVHYGYTF. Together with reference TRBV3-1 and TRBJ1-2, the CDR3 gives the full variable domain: DTAVSQTPKYLVTQMGNDKSIKCEQNLGHDTMYWYKQDSKKFLKIMFSYNNKELIINETVPNRFSPKSPDKAHLNLHINSLELGDSAVYFCASSPWTVHYGYTFGSGTRLTVV.

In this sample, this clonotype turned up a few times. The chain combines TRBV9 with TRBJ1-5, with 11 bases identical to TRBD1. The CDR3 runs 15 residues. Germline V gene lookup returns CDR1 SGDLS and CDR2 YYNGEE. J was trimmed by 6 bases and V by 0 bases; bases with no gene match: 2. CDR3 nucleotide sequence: TGTGCCAGCAGCGTAGATGGGACAGGGGGTCAGCCCCAGCATTTT. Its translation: CASSVDGTGGQPQHF.

The CDR3 DNA reads as TGTGCCAGCAGCCCCTCTACAGGTCATCAGGTCTACGAGCAGTACTTC. It specifies CASSPSTGHQVYEQYF. The J gene is TRBJ2-7, the V gene TRBV27, with a possible D match to TRBD1 (5 bases). Trimming took 6 bases from V and 3 from J, leaving 21 bases between them. The CDR3 length is 16 residues. Looked up from germline, CDR1 is MNHEY and CDR2 is SMNVEV (reference sequence).

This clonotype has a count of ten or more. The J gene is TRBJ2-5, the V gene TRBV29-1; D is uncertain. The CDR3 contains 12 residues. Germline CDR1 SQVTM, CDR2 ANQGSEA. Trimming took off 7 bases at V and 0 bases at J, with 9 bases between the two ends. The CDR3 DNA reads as TGCAGCGGGACGGACGACCAAGAGACCCAGTACTTC. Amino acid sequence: CSGTDDQETQYF.

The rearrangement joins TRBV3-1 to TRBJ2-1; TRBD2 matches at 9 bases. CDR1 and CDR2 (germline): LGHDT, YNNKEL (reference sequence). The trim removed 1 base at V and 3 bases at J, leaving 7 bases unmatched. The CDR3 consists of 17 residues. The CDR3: CASSQVGVAGDYNEQFF. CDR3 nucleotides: TGTGCCAGCAGCCAAGTTGGGGTAGCGGGAGACTACAATGAGCAGTTCTTC.

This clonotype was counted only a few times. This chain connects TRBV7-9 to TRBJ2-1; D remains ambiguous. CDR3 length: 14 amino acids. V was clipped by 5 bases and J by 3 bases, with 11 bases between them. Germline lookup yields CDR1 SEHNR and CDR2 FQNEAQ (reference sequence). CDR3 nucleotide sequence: TGTGCCAGCAGCCGAGACTTAATCTACAATGAGCAGTTCTTC. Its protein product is CASSRDLIYNEQFF.

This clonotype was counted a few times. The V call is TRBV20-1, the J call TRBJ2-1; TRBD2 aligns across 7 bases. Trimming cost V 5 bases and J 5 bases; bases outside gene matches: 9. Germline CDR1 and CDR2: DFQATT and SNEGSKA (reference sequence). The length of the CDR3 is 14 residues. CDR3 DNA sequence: TGCAGTGCTCTTTTCCGGGACTACCACAATGAGCAGTTCTTC. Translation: CSALFRDYHNEQFF.

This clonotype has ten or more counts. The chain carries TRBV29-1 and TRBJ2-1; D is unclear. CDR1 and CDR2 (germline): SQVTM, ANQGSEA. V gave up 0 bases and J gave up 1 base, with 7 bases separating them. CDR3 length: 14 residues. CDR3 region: CSVEDTRSYNEQFF. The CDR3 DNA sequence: TGCAGCGTTGAAGACACGCGGTCCTACAATGAGCAGTTCTTC.

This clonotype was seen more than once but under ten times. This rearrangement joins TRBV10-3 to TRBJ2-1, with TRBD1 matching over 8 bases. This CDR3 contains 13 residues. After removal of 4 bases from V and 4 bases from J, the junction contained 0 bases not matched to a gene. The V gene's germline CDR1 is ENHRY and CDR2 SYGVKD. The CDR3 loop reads CAISGQGYNEQFF. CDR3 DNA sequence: TGTGCCATCAGTGGACAGGGGTACAATGAGCAGTTCTTC.

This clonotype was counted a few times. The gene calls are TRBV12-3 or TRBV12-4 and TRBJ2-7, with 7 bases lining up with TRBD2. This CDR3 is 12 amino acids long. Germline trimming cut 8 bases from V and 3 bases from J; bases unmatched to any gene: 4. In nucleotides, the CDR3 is TGTGCCAGCGGGAGGGTGAACTACGAGCAGTACTTC. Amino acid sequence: CASGRVNYEQYF.

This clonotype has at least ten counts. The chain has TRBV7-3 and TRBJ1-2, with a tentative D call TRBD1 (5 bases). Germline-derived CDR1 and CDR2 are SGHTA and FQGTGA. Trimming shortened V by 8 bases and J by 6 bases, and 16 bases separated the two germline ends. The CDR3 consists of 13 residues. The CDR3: CASAQGTGDGYTF. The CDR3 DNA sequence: TGTGCCAGCGCTCAGGGAACCGGTGATGGCTACACCTTC.

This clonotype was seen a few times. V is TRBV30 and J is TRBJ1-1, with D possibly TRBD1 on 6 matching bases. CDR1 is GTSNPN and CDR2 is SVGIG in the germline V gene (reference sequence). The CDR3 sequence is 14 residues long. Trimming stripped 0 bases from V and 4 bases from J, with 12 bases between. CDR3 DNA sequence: TGTGCCTGGAGTGTACTCGGGGGCAGCACTGAAGCTTTCTTT. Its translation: CAWSVLGGSTEAFF.

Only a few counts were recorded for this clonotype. CDR3 sequence: CASSKQGLLSNEQYF. CDR3 nucleotides: TGTGCCAGCAGTAAGCAGGGACTCCTCTCTAACGAGCAGTACTTC. V and J are TRBV12-3 or TRBV12-4 and TRBJ2-7; D may be TRBD2 (6 bases). The CDR3 length is 15 residues. V lost 5 bases and J lost 5, with 19 bases in between.

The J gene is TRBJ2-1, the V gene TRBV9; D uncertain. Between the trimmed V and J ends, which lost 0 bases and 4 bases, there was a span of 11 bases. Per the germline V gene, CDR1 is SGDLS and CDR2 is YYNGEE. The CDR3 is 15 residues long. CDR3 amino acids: CASSVGGALYNEQFF. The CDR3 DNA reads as TGTGCCAGCAGCGTAGGTGGAGCCCTGTACAATGAGCAGTTCTTC. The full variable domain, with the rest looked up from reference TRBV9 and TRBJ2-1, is DSGVTQTPKHLITATGQRVTLRCSPRSGDLSVYWYQQSLDQGLQFLIQYYNGEERAKGNILERFSAQQFPDLHSELNLSSLELGDSALYFCASSVGGALYNEQFFGPGTRLTVL.

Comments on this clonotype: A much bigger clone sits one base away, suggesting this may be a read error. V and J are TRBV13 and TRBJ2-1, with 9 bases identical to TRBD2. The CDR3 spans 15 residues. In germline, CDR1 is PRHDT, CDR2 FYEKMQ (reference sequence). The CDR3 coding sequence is TGTGTCAGCAGCTTAGGTCTAGCGGGATTCGATGAGCAGTTCTTC. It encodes CVSSLGLAGFDEQFF.

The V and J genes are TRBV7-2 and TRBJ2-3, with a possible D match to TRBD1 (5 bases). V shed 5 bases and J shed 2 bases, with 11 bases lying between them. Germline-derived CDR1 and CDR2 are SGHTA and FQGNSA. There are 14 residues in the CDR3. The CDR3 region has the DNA TGTGCCAGCAGCGACAGAGTGCACACAGATACGCAGTATTTT. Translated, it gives CASSDRVHTDTQYF.

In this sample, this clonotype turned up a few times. The CDR3 DNA reads as TGTGCCAGCAGCTTTGGGGCAAACCAGTACTTC. It specifies CASSFGANQYF. The chain links TRBV5-6 to TRBJ2-4, with TRBD1 as a possible D gene (5 bases). V lost 2 bases, J lost 13 bases, and 10 bases lay in between. CDR1 is SGHDT and CDR2 is YYEEEE in the germline V gene. The CDR3 runs to 11 residues. Combining the CDR3 with reference TRBV5-6 and TRBJ2-4 gives the whole variable domain DAGVTQSPTHLIKTRGQQVTLRCSPKSGHDTVSWYQQALGQGPQFIFQYYEEEERQRGNFPDRFSGHQFPNYSSELNVNALLLGDSALYLCASSFGANQYFGAGTRLSVL.

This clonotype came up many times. This CDR3 is CASSRLVGDTQYF. The DNA of the CDR3 is TGTGCCAGCAGTCGCCTGGTCGGAGATACGCAGTATTTT. The gene calls are TRBV7-2 and TRBJ2-3; D unresolved. V was clipped by 6 bases and J by 5 bases, with 12 bases between them. This CDR3 has 13 amino acids. Germline-derived CDR1 and CDR2 are SGHTA and FQGNSA.

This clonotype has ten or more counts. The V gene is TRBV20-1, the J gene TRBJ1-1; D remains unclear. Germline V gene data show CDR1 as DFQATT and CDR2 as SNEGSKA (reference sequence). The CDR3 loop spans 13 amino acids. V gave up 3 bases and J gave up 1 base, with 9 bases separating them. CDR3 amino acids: CSASRLGNTEAFF. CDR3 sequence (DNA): TGCAGTGCTAGCCGTCTGGGGAACACTGAAGCTTTCTTT.

CDR3 region: CASSLSPLAGGNEQFF. Here the CDR3 DNA reads TGTGCCAGCAGCTTATCCCCACTAGCGGGAGGGAATGAGCAGTTCTTC. The chain recombines TRBV7-2 with TRBJ2-1; 13 bases align to TRBD2. V shed 2 bases and J 7 bases; nucleotides not matched to a gene: 5. This CDR3 is built from 16 residues. Germline V lookup: CDR1 SGHTA, CDR2 FQGNSA.

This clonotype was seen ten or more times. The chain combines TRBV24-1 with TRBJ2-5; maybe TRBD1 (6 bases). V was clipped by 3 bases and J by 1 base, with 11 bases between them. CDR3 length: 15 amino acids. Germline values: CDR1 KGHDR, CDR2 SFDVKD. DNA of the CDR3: TGTGCCACCAGTGATCCCACGGACAGCCAAGAGACCCAGTACTTC. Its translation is CATSDPTDSQETQYF.

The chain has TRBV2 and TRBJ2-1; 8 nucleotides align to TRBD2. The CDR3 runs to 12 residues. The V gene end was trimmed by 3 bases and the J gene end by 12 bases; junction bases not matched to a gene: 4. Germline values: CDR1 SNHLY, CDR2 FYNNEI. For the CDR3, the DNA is TGTGCCAGCAGTGACAAGCGGGAGATGCAGTTCTTC. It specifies CASSDKREMQFF.

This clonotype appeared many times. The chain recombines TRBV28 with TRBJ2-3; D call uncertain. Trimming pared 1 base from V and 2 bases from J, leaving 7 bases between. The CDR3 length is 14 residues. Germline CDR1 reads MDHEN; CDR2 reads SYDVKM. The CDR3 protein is CASSLSPNTDTQYF. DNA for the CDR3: TGTGCCAGCAGTTTATCCCCAAACACAGATACGCAGTATTTT.

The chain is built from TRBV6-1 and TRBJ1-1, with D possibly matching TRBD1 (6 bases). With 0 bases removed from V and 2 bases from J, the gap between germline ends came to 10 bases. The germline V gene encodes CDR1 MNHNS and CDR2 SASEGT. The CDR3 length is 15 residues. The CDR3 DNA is TGTGCCAGCAGTGAAGCGGGGGGCCGAAACACTGAAGCTTTCTTT. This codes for CASSEAGGRNTEAFF.

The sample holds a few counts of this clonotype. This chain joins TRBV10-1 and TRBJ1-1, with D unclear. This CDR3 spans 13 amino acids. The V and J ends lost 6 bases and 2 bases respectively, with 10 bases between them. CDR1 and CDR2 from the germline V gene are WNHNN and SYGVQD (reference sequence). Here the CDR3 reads CASSRTANTEAFF. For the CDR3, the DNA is TGCGCCAGCAGCCGGACGGCAAACACTGAAGCTTTCTTT.